This is a list of T cell receptor beta chains from one sample in a study of technical replicates of blood from several donors. The table came from immunoSEQ multiplex PCR; TCRdb's copy has only in-frame clones and leaves some out. This table holds about 72,000 clones, around 95% found once. Material: T cells isolated from PBMCs. All receptors come from a human donor in good health. CDR3s leave out the opening cysteine and the closing phenylalanine or tryptophan. Each record gives: clone size, V gene, J gene, CDR3 protein. Not all rows give a size; the values are once, few, many and, for expanded clones, a class.

clone_size: -
v_call: TRBV5-1
j_call: TRBJ2-5
cdr3_aa: ASSSAVEQETQY

clone_size: -
v_call: TRBV28
j_call: TRBJ1-1
cdr3_aa: ASSRRVDTEAF

clone_size: once
v_call: TRBV30
j_call: TRBJ1-1
cdr3_aa: AWTFGGVNTEAF

clone_size: few
v_call: TRBV25-1
j_call: TRBJ1-2
cdr3_aa: ASRGPTRGYT

clone_size: once
v_call: TRBV11-1
j_call: TRBJ2-7
cdr3_aa: ASSLGQGTYEQY

clone_size: -
v_call: TRBV6-5
j_call: TRBJ1-5
cdr3_aa: ASQERQGQPQH

clone_size: -
v_call: TRBV19
j_call: TRBJ2-3
cdr3_aa: ASRTSGGTTDTQY

clone_size: -
v_call: TRBV19
j_call: TRBJ2-3
cdr3_aa: ASSTRGVTSTDTQY

clone_size: -
v_call: TRBV27
j_call: TRBJ2-7
cdr3_aa: ASSPHPRADYEQY

clone_size: once
v_call: TRBV5-6
j_call: TRBJ1-5
cdr3_aa: ASSFLDRPNQPQH

clone_size: -
v_call: TRBV10-3
j_call: TRBJ1-2
cdr3_aa: AISQQAIYGYT

clone_size: -
v_call: TRBV11-2
j_call: TRBJ1-4
cdr3_aa: ASSLDSTNEKLF

clone_size: -
v_call: TRBV9
j_call: TRBJ1-1
cdr3_aa: ASSVVGTANTEAF

clone_size: -
v_call: TRBV14
j_call: TRBJ2-1
cdr3_aa: ASSQARRDTYNEQF

clone_size: -
v_call: TRBV5-6
j_call: TRBJ2-1
cdr3_aa: ASSAGVSSYNEQF

clone_size: -
v_call: TRBV5-1
j_call: TRBJ2-7
cdr3_aa: ASSQGTSGTEQY

clone_size: -
v_call: TRBV5-1
j_call: TRBJ2-3
cdr3_aa: ASSLVRTSTDTQY

clone_size: -
v_call: TRBV25-1
j_call: TRBJ1-1
cdr3_aa: ASSEFKGTGGGGTEAF

clone_size: few
v_call: TRBV10-1
j_call: TRBJ1-1
cdr3_aa: ASSESNQGVMNTEAF

clone_size: -
v_call: TRBV11-1
j_call: TRBJ1-3
cdr3_aa: ASSLTVGNTIY

clone_size: -
v_call: TRBV5-1
j_call: TRBJ2-1
cdr3_aa: ASTPGLAGEEF

clone_size: -
v_call: TRBV5-1
j_call: TRBJ2-7
cdr3_aa: ASSSPTGLGREQY

clone_size: -
v_call: TRBV14
j_call: TRBJ2-1
cdr3_aa: ASSQYNRWNEQF

clone_size: once
v_call: TRBV5-1
j_call: TRBJ2-7
cdr3_aa: ASSLGSVSGKAEQY

clone_size: -
v_call: TRBV6-1
j_call: TRBJ2-5
cdr3_aa: ASIFGGNQETQY

clone_size: -
v_call: TRBV5-4
j_call: TRBJ1-5
cdr3_aa: ASSLDRAQPQH

clone_size: -
v_call: TRBV6-1
j_call: TRBJ2-1
cdr3_aa: ASTQGNYNEQF

clone_size: -
v_call: TRBV19
j_call: TRBJ1-5
cdr3_aa: ASSAGILQPQH

clone_size: -
v_call: TRBV27
j_call: TRBJ2-7
cdr3_aa: ASSLSQGGSYEQY

clone_size: -
v_call: TRBV27
j_call: TRBJ1-2
cdr3_aa: ASSNIRGRRYGYT

clone_size: once
v_call: TRBV30
j_call: TRBJ1-2
cdr3_aa: AWSEQGYYGYT

clone_size: -
v_call: TRBV27
j_call: TRBJ2-7
cdr3_aa: ASSKSSGTPYEQY

clone_size: -
v_call: TRBV9
j_call: TRBJ2-3
cdr3_aa: ASSVGQTGGLIAETTDTQY

clone_size: -
v_call: TRBV15
j_call: TRBJ2-1
cdr3_aa: ATSALATTTDNEQF

clone_size: -
v_call: TRBV27
j_call: TRBJ2-1
cdr3_aa: ASNSRRAPYNEQF

clone_size: -
v_call: TRBV5-1
j_call: TRBJ2-5
cdr3_aa: ASSRDRQETQY

clone_size: -
v_call: TRBV6-1
j_call: TRBJ2-1
cdr3_aa: ASSDRVYNEQF

clone_size: -
v_call: TRBV9
j_call: TRBJ1-4
cdr3_aa: ASSEGASSTNEKLF

clone_size: few
v_call: TRBV19
j_call: TRBJ2-7
cdr3_aa: ASSIGDSTQSQY

clone_size: -
v_call: TRBV4-1
j_call: TRBJ1-1
cdr3_aa: ASSQGDRFYMNTEAF

clone_size: -
v_call: TRBV5-1
j_call: TRBJ2-3
cdr3_aa: ASSSQPSSSTDTQY

clone_size: -
v_call: TRBV10-3
j_call: TRBJ2-2
cdr3_aa: AISDPRNFGTGELF

clone_size: once
v_call: TRBV30
j_call: TRBJ2-3
cdr3_aa: AWSVRVAPSTDTQY